The clone carrying this T cell receptor beta chain was seen repeatedly, ten times or more. Its antigen is not identified. The data were taken from a study of identical twins. Study results and limitations: For cord blood, abundant beta clonotypes had fewer insertions, unlike memory repertoires, which showed none. The authors drew conclusions from cross-sectional statistical analysis rather than following the same donors.

Template switching created a universal primer site, and the cDNA included unique molecular identifiers. TCRdb itself ran the 5' RACE reads through MiXCR, one entry per CDR3 protein. Of roughly 290,000 distinct CDR3 sequences listed, approximately 8.5% are singletons. The CDR3 is 16 residues long. V lost 4 bases and J 0 bases, leaving 11 bases between the germline ends. CDR1 is SGHRS and CDR2 is YFSETQ in the germline V gene. The sample was also reused in another study, on yellow fever vaccine responses in identical twins. That work contributes: Reports say the vaccine T cell response in twins looked partly convergent and partly personalized.

The chain has TRBV5-1 and TRBJ2-6; tentatively, D is TRBD1 (6 bases). This sequence was found in a woman younger than 35 in good health. Material for sequencing was memory (CD45RO+) T cells sorted from blood. The CDR3: CASSDRFFSGANVLTF. The DNA for the CDR3 is TGCGCCAGCAGCGACAGGTTCTTCTCTGGGGCCAACGTCCTGACTTTC.